These 24 T cell receptor beta chains were sequenced from one sample in a study of control samples from healthy donors and cancer patients. The repertoire was sequenced with immunoSEQ multiplex PCR; TCRdb's copy has only in-frame clones and lacks some. Of around 75,000 clones in the sample, 84% were seen once. The specimen was blood. These receptors came from a man between 50 and 59 years old in good health.

V and J are TRBV18 and TRBJ2-7; the D is unclear. V was trimmed by 5 bases and J by 5 bases, leaving 10 bases between them. The CDR3 loop spans 12 amino acids. CDR1 is KGHSH, CDR2 LQKENI, per germline. The DNA for the CDR3 is TGTGCCAGCTCAGACGTTAGAGACGAGCAGTACTTC. It translates to CASSDVRDEQYF.

The chain has TRBV6-6 and TRBJ1-2; tentatively, D is TRBD1 (5 bases). This CDR3 is built from 14 residues. The V and J ends lost 2 bases and 6 bases respectively, with 13 bases between them. Looked up from germline, CDR1 is MNHNY and CDR2 is SVGAGI (reference sequence). The CDR3 coding sequence is TGTGCCAGCAGTTACGGGGCGTCGAGTCATGGCTACACCTTC. Protein sequence: CASSYGASSHGYTF.

This clone was detected once. This sample includes further DNA sequences coding for the same CDR3. The rearrangement links TRBV7-3 to TRBJ1-2; no firm D call. The CDR3 loop spans 13 amino acids. Germline CDR1 reads SGHTA; CDR2 reads FQGTGA. Trimming removed 0 bases at V and 0 bases at J, with 2 bases between. This CDR3 is CASSLTANYGYTF. The CDR3, as DNA: TGTGCCAGCAGCTTAACCGCTAACTATGGCTACACCTTC.

The rearrangement links TRBV30 to TRBJ1-5, with TRBD1 identical over 7 bases. Germline lookup yields CDR1 GTSNPN and CDR2 SVGIG (reference sequence). Trimming took 1 base from V and 4 from J; bases not matched to a gene: 13. The CDR3 is made up of 17 amino acids. CDR3: CAWSEAFFLQGNQPQHF. The CDR3 DNA sequence: TGTGCCTGGAGTGAGGCCTTTTTTCTACAGGGGAATCAGCCCCAGCATTTT.

The rearrangement joins TRBV7-2 to TRBJ2-1; possibly TRBD2 for D (6 bases). The V gene's germline CDR1 is SGHTA and CDR2 FQGNSA. Trimming left V 1 base short and J 6 bases short, with 16 bases between. This CDR3 contains 16 residues. The CDR3 DNA is TGTGCCAGCAGCTTAGACAGGAGGGCAGGTATCAATGAGCAGTTCTTC. It codes for CASSLDRRAGINEQFF. Drawing the rest from reference TRBV7-2 and TRBJ2-1, the complete variable domain is GAGVSQSPSNKVTEKGKDVELRCDPISGHTALYWYRQSLGQGLEFLIYFQGNSAPDKSGLPSDRFSAERTGGSVSTLTIQRTQQEDSAVYLCASSLDRRAGINEQFFGPGTRLTVL.

This chain links TRBV19 with TRBJ2-3, with D perhaps TRBD1 (5 bases). Per germline, CDR1 LNHDA and CDR2 SQIVND (reference sequence). The CDR3 is made up of 14 amino acids. V lost 4 bases and J 4 bases, leaving 12 bases between the germline ends. CDR3 protein: CASSKGVGADTQYF. CDR3 sequence (DNA): TGTGCCAGTAGTAAAGGGGTGGGTGCAGATACGCAGTATTTT.

This clone was observed a handful of times. V usage is TRBV28 and J usage is TRBJ1-2, with D uncertain. This CDR3 has 13 residues. CDR1 and CDR2 from the germline V gene are MDHEN and SYDVKM. Deletions cut 2 bases from V and 4 bases from J, with 8 bases between. The CDR3 DNA follows: TGTGCCAGCAGTTTAAAAGAGCTCTATGGCTACACCTTC. This sequence encodes CASSLKELYGYTF.

V usage is TRBV2 and J usage is TRBJ2-3, with 10 nucleotides matching TRBD2. Germline CDR1 and CDR2: SNHLY and FYNNEI. Trimming took 7 bases from V and 7 from J; bases not matched to a gene: 11. CDR3 length equals 15 residues. CDR3 sequence: CASIRIGTSVHTQYF. CDR3 nucleotides: TGTGCCAGCATTCGCATCGGGACTAGCGTTCATACGCAGTATTTT. Using reference TRBV2 and TRBJ2-3 for the parts outside the CDR3, the full variable domain is EPEVTQTPSHQVTQMGQEVILRCVPISNHLYFYWYRQILGQKVEFLVSFYNNEISEKSEIFDDQFSVERPDGSNFTLKIRSTKLEDSAMYFCASIRIGTSVHTQYFGPGTRLTVL.

There are a few counts of this clone. The chain combines TRBV18 with TRBJ1-1, with D possibly being TRBD1 (5 bases). This CDR3 comprises 12 residues. CDR1 is KGHSH and CDR2 is LQKENI in the germline V gene. Trimming shortened V by 3 bases and J by 5 bases, and 7 bases separated the two germline ends. The DNA for the CDR3 is TGTGCCAGCTCACCTGGGACGACTGAAGCTTTCTTT. It codes for CASSPGTTEAFF.

V usage is TRBV19 and J usage is TRBJ1-4; a weak D match, TRBD1 (5 bases). CDR1 is LNHDA and CDR2 is SQIVND in the germline V gene (reference sequence). The V gene lost 2 bases and the J gene lost 0 bases, with 7 bases spanning the gap. This CDR3 is 15 amino acids long. The CDR3 DNA follows: TGTGCCAGTAGTATACAGGGATCAACTAATGAAAAACTGTTTTTT. Protein: CASSIQGSTNEKLFF.

The chain links TRBV2 to TRBJ2-3; D perhaps matches TRBD1 (7 bases). V lost 6 bases to trimming and J lost 5 bases, with 18 bases between them. Germline assignment: CDR1 SNHLY and CDR2 FYNNEI. This CDR3 contains 15 residues. CDR3 protein: CASSIPGGNEDTQYF. CDR3 nucleotides: TGTGCCAGCAGCATCCCAGGGGGGAATGAAGATACGCAGTATTTT.

The chain couples TRBV4-2 to TRBJ2-3; D unclear. This CDR3 is 14 amino acids long. Germline lookup yields CDR1 LGHNA and CDR2 YNFKEQ. The V and J ends lost 0 bases and 1 base respectively, with 5 bases between them. The CDR3 here is CASSQDTRTDTQYF. The CDR3 DNA follows: TGTGCCAGCAGCCAAGACACACGCACAGATACGCAGTATTTT.

The V call is TRBV7-5, the J call TRBJ1-1. TRBV7-5 is designated a pseudogene. The CDR3 length is 18 residues. The CDR3 loop reads CARSSTGGQFILNTEAFF. The CDR3 region has the DNA TGTGCCAGAAGCTCCACGGGGGGACAGTTCATCCTTAACACTGAAGCTTTCTTT.

This clone was seen only a few times. J is TRBJ2-3 and V is TRBV7-2, with TRBD1 matching 8 bases. After removal of 3 bases from V and 5 bases from J, the junction contained 10 bases not matched to a gene. The germline V gene encodes CDR1 SGHTA and CDR2 FQGNSA. The length of the CDR3 is 16 residues. CDR3 region: CASSFLSGGLGDTQYF. The CDR3 nucleotides read TGTGCCAGCAGCTTTCTATCAGGGGGCTTAGGAGATACGCAGTATTTT.

The genes are TRBV14 and TRBJ1-2; tentative D call: TRBD1 (5 bases). Trimming stripped 2 bases from V and 7 bases from J, with 17 bases between. CDR3 length equals 15 residues. Germline assignment: CDR1 SGHDN and CDR2 FVKESK. DNA for the CDR3: TGTGCCAGCAGCCAAAAGGCCAGTTCAGGGTTTGGCTACACCTTC. This gives the protein CASSQKASSGFGYTF.

Written as DNA, the CDR3 is TGTGCCAGCAGCGTATTTACGACAGGGATGAACACTGAAGCTTTCTTT. Residues: CASSVFTTGMNTEAFF. The rearrangement joins TRBV9 to TRBJ1-1; TRBD1 matches at 7 bases. Germline CDR1 reads SGDLS; CDR2 reads YYNGEE. The CDR3 has 16 amino acids. V gave up 1 base and J gave up 0 bases; unmatched junction bases: 6.

This chain joins TRBV4-2 and TRBJ2-4; the match to TRBD2 covers 8 bases. V dropped 10 bases and J dropped 7; count of bases not matched to a gene: 18. The germline gives CDR1 LGHNA, CDR2 YNFKEQ. This CDR3 has 16 residues. CDR3 region: CATTQLGAGGGNIQYF. The CDR3 nucleotides read TGTGCCACTACGCAGCTGGGGGCGGGAGGAGGGAACATTCAGTACTTC.

The chain is built from TRBV5-4 and TRBJ2-1, with 8 bases identical to TRBD2. The V gene's germline CDR1 is SGHNT and CDR2 YYREEE (reference sequence). The CDR3 runs to 17 residues. J gave up 2 bases and V 0 bases, and 7 bases lay outside the gene matches. This chain's CDR3 is CASSLGGAGVPYNEQFF. The CDR3 DNA reads as TGTGCCAGCAGCTTGGGTGGAGCGGGAGTCCCCTACAATGAGCAGTTCTTC.

V gene TRBV29-1 combines with J gene TRBJ2-7; 10 bases match TRBD2. J was trimmed by 3 bases and V by 2 bases; bases with no gene match: 10. CDR3 length: 16 residues. The germline V gene has CDR1 SQVTM and CDR2 ANQGSEA. CDR3 sequence (DNA): TGCAGCGTTGAATATCCTAGCGGGAGCATGGTCTACGAGCAGTACTTC. It is translated as CSVEYPSGSMVYEQYF.

The chain combines TRBV29-1 with TRBJ1-1, with TRBD1 as a possible D gene (5 bases). The germline CDR1 and CDR2 sequences are SQVTM and ANQGSEA. The CDR3 has 15 amino acids. V lost 4 bases, J lost 0 bases, and 15 bases lay in between. The CDR3, as DNA: TGCAGCGTTGCTGGGGGACGGCAAATGAACACTGAAGCTTTCTTT. It translates to CSVAGGRQMNTEAFF.

DNA for the CDR3: TGTGCCAGTAGCCCCCGTCTAGCGGGGAGCACAGATACGCAGTATTTT. This encodes CASSPRLAGSTDTQYF. This rearrangement joins TRBV19 to TRBJ2-3; 9 bases are a match to TRBD2. The germline CDR1 and CDR2 sequences are LNHDA and SQIVND (reference sequence). Trimming removed 6 bases from V and 0 bases from J; junction bases left unmatched: 7. The CDR3 is 16 residues long.

The rearrangement links TRBV18 to TRBJ1-2; weak D call: TRBD1 (5 bases). The V end lost 2 bases, the J end lost 6 bases, and 7 bases lay between the germline ends. Germline lookup yields CDR1 KGHSH and CDR2 LQKENI. This CDR3 region has 12 residues. CDR3 loop: CASSPEGHGYTF. For the CDR3, the DNA is TGTGCCAGCTCACCAGAGGGGCATGGCTACACCTTC.

The gene calls are TRBV7-3 and TRBJ2-1, with D uncertain. Deletions cut 1 base from V and 7 bases from J, with 8 bases between. CDR3 length: 13 amino acids. CDR1 is SGHTA and CDR2 is FQGTGA in the germline V gene. CDR3 loop: CASSLRFTNEQFF. For the CDR3, the DNA is TGTGCCAGCAGCTTAAGATTTACGAATGAGCAGTTCTTC.

The chain is built from TRBV7-6 and TRBJ2-1; 7 nucleotides agree with TRBD2. Trimming took 3 bases from V and 0 from J; bases not matched to a gene: 5. CDR3 length: 16 amino acids. Germline values: CDR1 SGHVS, CDR2 FNYEAQ. The CDR3 here is CASSFAGGSSYNEQFF. The CDR3, as DNA: TGTGCCAGCAGCTTTGCCGGGGGGAGCTCCTACAATGAGCAGTTCTTC.